This entry features one T cell receptor beta chain sequence. What it recognizes is unknown. The time point is: pretreatment peripheral blood. Germline CDR1 reads SGHTA; CDR2 reads FQGNSA. This CDR3 comprises 17 residues. Trimming at V came to 5 bases and at J to 4 bases, leaving 10 bases not matched to a gene. The assay was immunoSEQ multiplex PCR, and TCRdb's table has in-frame clones only and misses some. The data contain tens of thousands of clones, around 90% of them singletons. These data come from a study of PD-L1 blockade in urothelial cancer. Study results and limitations: A pretreatment blood TCR clonality that fell below the median predicted better progression-free and overall survival.

The genes are TRBV7-2 and TRBJ2-5; 13 nucleotides line up with TRBD2. The input for sequencing was PBMCs, taken around atezolizumab (anti-PD-L1) treatment. The TCR sequence derives from a man in his 60s with urothelial cancer. The CDR3 DNA reads as TGTGCCAGCAGCGGACGACTAGCGGGAGGTACCCCAGAGACCCAGTACTTC. It specifies CASSGRLAGGTPETQYF.